This T cell receptor (beta chain) comes out of a study of CD8 T cells in Susac syndrome. CD8+ and CD4+ T cells taken from blood had their TCR beta sequenced. TEMRA cells were enriched by FACS, while CD8+ and CD4+ T cells were obtained through a negative isolation that was performed magnetically. The V and J ends lost 0 bases and 2 bases respectively, with 10 bases between them. Germline CDR1 and CDR2: ENHRY and SYGVKD. The CDR3 runs to 15 residues. About 0.45 to 1 ug RNA was reverse transcribed with random hexamers. The immunoSEQ assay covered 54 Vbeta and 13 Jbeta segments for CDR3. TCRdb reanalysed the immunoSEQ multiplex PCR reads using MiXCR and keeps one entry per CDR3 protein. This sample has around 170,000 distinct CDR3 sequences, with 85% to 95% found just once. Overall study results and limits: The study conceded that relatively few individuals underwent its TCR sequencing and HLA analysis.

Details on this clonotype: What it recognizes is unknown.

Sample: CD8+ T cells from PBMCs. The sequence was obtained from a human donor with multiple sclerosis. V usage is TRBV10-3 and J usage is TRBJ1-1; D perhaps matches TRBD1 (6 bases). The CDR3 protein is CAISESGGGNTEAFF. The CDR3 nucleotides are TGTGCCATCAGTGAGTCCGGAGGGGGAAACACTGAAGCTTTCTTT.